Listed below are T cell receptor beta chains from one sample, sequenced in a study of shared clonotypes between healthy human individuals. The protocol was immunoSEQ multiplex PCR, while the TCRdb copy is restricted to in-frame clones and leaves out a portion. The sample has about 490,000 clones, around three quarters seen once. Sequencing was done on a sample of PBMCs. The source is a woman aged 40-49 years in good health. Some clones in this sample may be carry-over from other donors' samples. CDR3s include the opening cysteine and the closing phenylalanine or tryptophan. Each record gives: D gene, clone size, J gene, V gene, CDR3 protein, CDR3 DNA. A D gene is named only where the DNA matches it firmly. Not every row has a clone size; where given, it reads once, few, many or a size class.

TRBD1 . TRBJ1-2 TRBV19 CASSIGPGTVYGYTF TGTGCCAGTAGTATCGGGCCGGGGACAGTCTATGGCTACACCTTC
. . TRBJ2-5 TRBV28 CASSLPGSPHQETQYF TGTGCCAGCAGTTTACCGGGGAGTCCCCACCAAGAGACCCAGTACTTC
TRBD1 . TRBJ1-5 TRBV2 CASRPDRVSNQPQHF TGTGCCAGCAGACCGGACAGGGTTAGCAATCAGCCCCAGCATTTT
TRBD1 . TRBJ2-1 TRBV7-8 CASSSQGARDNEQFF TGTGCCAGCAGCTCACAGGGGGCGCGGGACAATGAGCAGTTCTTC
TRBD2 . TRBJ2-1 TRBV5-8 CASSPTTSGRGYNEQFF TGTGCCAGCAGCCCGACGACTAGCGGGAGGGGGTACAATGAGCAGTTCTTC
. . TRBJ2-7 TRBV6-6 CASRKGQTPYEQYF TGTGCCAGCAGAAAGGGACAAACGCCCTACGAGCAGTACTTC
TRBD1 . TRBJ2-1 TRBV7-8 CASSPRGISSYNEQFF TGTGCCAGCAGCCCCAGGGGGATCAGCTCCTACAATGAGCAGTTCTTC
. . TRBJ2-1 TRBV12-5 CASGYSGREYNEQFF TGTGCTAGTGGGTATTCCGGTCGGGAGTACAATGAGCAGTTCTTC
. . TRBJ2-6 TRBV2 CASSEPPTTTGANVLTF TGTGCCAGCAGTGAACCCCCGACAACAACTGGGGCCAACGTCCTGACTTTC
TRBD1 few TRBJ1-6 TRBV4-1 CASSRDRANSPLHF TGCGCCAGCAGCCGCGACAGGGCAAATTCACCCCTCCACTTT
. once TRBJ1-2 TRBV10-3 CAISEGDYGYTF TGTGCCATCAGTGAGGGGGACTATGGCTACACCTTC
. . TRBJ1-4 TRBV5-8 CASSLGRLSAEKLFF TGTGCCAGCAGCTTGGGCCGACTGTCTGCGGAAAAACTGTTTTTT
. . TRBJ2-7 TRBV28 CASSFRQRYEQYF TGTGCCAGCAGTTTTCGTCAGAGGTACGAGCAGTACTTC
. . TRBJ1-1 TRBV6-5 CASSPDRENTEAFF TGTGCCAGCAGCCCCGACAGAGAGAACACTGAAGCTTTCTTT
. . TRBJ1-1 TRBV28 CASSLANTEAFF TGTGCCAGCAGCTTGGCGAACACTGAAGCTTTCTTT
. . TRBJ2-2 TRBV28 CASSSPGLKTGELFF TGTGCCAGCAGTTCACCTGGGTTGAAGACCGGGGAGCTGTTTTTT
. . TRBJ2-2 TRBV6-6 CASSYIRNTGELFF TGTGCCAGCAGTTACATACGGAACACCGGGGAGCTGTTTTTT
TRBD1 . TRBJ1-5 TRBV7-8 CASSLLTGGYSNQPQHF TGTGCCAGCAGCTTGCTGACAGGGGGCTATAGCAATCAGCCCCAGCATTTT
. . TRBJ1-3 TRBV27 CASRPGGNTIYF TGTGCCAGCAGGCCGGGGGGAAACACCATATATTTT
. . TRBJ2-1 TRBV9 CASSPFSSSYNEQFF TGTGCCAGCAGCCCCTTCTCAAGCTCCTACAATGAGCAGTTCTTC
TRBD2 . TRBJ2-7 TRBV6-5 CASRGLAAFWEQYF TGTGCCAGCAGGGGACTAGCGGCCTTTTGGGAGCAGTACTTC
TRBD2 . TRBJ2-1 TRBV28 CASSLPRASGRIVSYNEQFF TGTGCCAGCAGTTTGCCCCGGGCTAGCGGGAGAATAGTATCCTACAATGAGCAGTTCTTC
. . TRBJ2-7 TRBV6-5 CASSANYEQYF TGTGCCAGCAGTGCCAACTACGAGCAGTACTTC
TRBD2 . TRBJ2-7 TRBV5-1 CASSLIPLQLAGGQQGQYF TGCGCCAGCAGCTTGATCCCCTTGCAACTAGCGGGAGGACAGCAGGGGCAGTACTTC
TRBD2 . TRBJ2-1 TRBV5-4 CASSARGAGVYNEQFF TGTGCCAGCAGCGCCCGAGGGGCGGGAGTCTACAATGAGCAGTTCTTC
TRBD1 . TRBJ1-1 TRBV19 CASMRYGAGGVNTEAFF TGTGCCAGTATGAGGTATGGTGCAGGGGGGGTGAACACTGAAGCTTTCTTT
. . TRBJ1-2 TRBV7-9 CASSSLMGSYGYTF TGTGCCAGCAGCTCCCTCATGGGGAGCTATGGCTACACCTTC
. . TRBJ2-1 TRBV14 CASTLGTPFSYNEQFF TGTGCCAGCACCCTAGGTACACCATTCTCCTACAATGAGCAGTTCTTC
. . TRBJ2-1 TRBV6-1 CASSEQQEGGGIF TGTGCCAGCAGTGAACAACAGGAGGGAGGAGGGATCTTC
TRBD2 . TRBJ2-2 TRBV10-3 CATRSDGGRGSGELFF TGTGCCACCCGTTCTGATGGCGGGAGGGGGTCCGGGGAGCTGTTTTTT